This entry lists 24 T cell receptor beta chains sequenced from one sample in a study of control samples from healthy donors and cancer patients (dated by TCRdb to about 2020). The library was built by means of the immunoSEQ multiplex PCR assay. Imported from immuneACCESS, the table was reduced by TCRdb to in-frame sequences with V and J called. These copies leave out some clones; in studies compared against another copy, an unresolved V gene accounts for under half, and the cause of the remainder is not known. The sample table records some 120,000 clones; roughly nine tenths of these occur just once. The ten largest account for around 1.1% of the sample. Sequenced: PBMCs. Every receptor here comes from a woman aged 45-59 years with colorectal cancer.

V and J are TRBV6-6 and TRBJ1-4, with D unclear. Germline CDR1 and CDR2: MNHNY and SVGAGI (reference sequence). Trimming removed 2 bases from V and 7 bases from J, with 14 bases in between. CDR3 length: 15 amino acids. The CDR3 DNA sequence: TGTGCCAGCAGTTACGATTTCGGAAAGGGTGAAAAACTGTTTTTT. This codes for CASSYDFGKGEKLFF.

In DNA, the CDR3 is TGTGCCAGCAGCTATAACCTCTACGAGCAGTACTTC. Translating it yields CASSYNLYEQYF. This chain joins TRBV14 and TRBJ2-7; D ambiguous. The CDR3 spans 12 residues. The germline V gene encodes CDR1 SGHDN and CDR2 FVKESK. V lost 5 bases and J lost 3, with 8 bases in between.

The rearrangement joins TRBV7-7 to TRBJ2-5, with D perhaps assigned TRBD1 or TRBD2 (6 bases each). The germline V gene has CDR1 SSHAT and CDR2 FNYEAQ (reference sequence). The V end lost 0 bases, the J end lost 4 bases, and 9 bases lay between the germline ends. The CDR3 extends over 14 amino acids. The CDR3 DNA follows: TGTGCCAGCAGCTTAGCCGGGGGCTCAGAGACCCAGTACTTC. Amino acids: CASSLAGGSETQYF.

This rearrangement joins TRBV6-5 to TRBJ2-7; a possible D gene is TRBD1 (5 bases). Trimming shortened V by 5 bases and J by 0 bases, and 14 bases separated the two germline ends. The germline V gene encodes CDR1 MNHEY and CDR2 SVGAGI. The CDR3 has 15 amino acids. CDR3 loop: CASSKDTQSSYEQYF. CDR3 coding DNA: TGTGCCAGCAGTAAGGACACCCAGAGCTCCTACGAGCAGTACTTC.

This chain connects TRBV28 to TRBJ1-4; TRBD1 agrees at 12 bases. The length of the CDR3 is 14 residues. V was pared by 5 bases and J by 12 bases, with 7 bases of the junction left unmatched. Germline CDR1 reads MDHEN; CDR2 reads SYDVKM. The CDR3 sequence is CASSAGTGGLELFF. CDR3 nucleotides: TGTGCCAGCAGTGCCGGGACAGGGGGCCTGGAACTGTTTTTT. Full variable domain (remainder filled in from reference TRBV28 and TRBJ1-4): DVKVTQSSRYLVKRTGEKVFLECVQDMDHENMFWYRQDPGLGLRLIYFSYDVKMKEKGDIPEGYSVSREKKERFSLILESASTNQTSMYLCASSAGTGGLELFFGSGTQLSVL.

The V call is TRBV6-5, the J call TRBJ2-2; perhaps TRBD1 as D (5 bases). This CDR3 region has 15 residues. Between the trimmed V and J ends, which lost 9 bases and 4 bases, there was a span of 18 bases. Germline CDR1 is MNHEY and CDR2 is SVGAGI. The CDR3 bases are TGTGCCAGTGCAGTACAGGACACAACCACCGGGGAGCTGTTTTTT. Its protein product is CASAVQDTTTGELFF.

The chain carries TRBV6-5 and TRBJ1-3; D not certain. Germline CDR1 and CDR2: MNHEY and SVGAGI. CDR3 length equals 13 residues. Trimming removed 8 bases from V and 0 bases from J, with 8 bases in between. The CDR3, as DNA: TGTGCCAGCTCGGCCTTCTCTGGAAACACCATATATTTT. This translates into CASSAFSGNTIYF.

The CDR3 region has the DNA TGTGCCAGCAGCCAAAGACTAGCGGCCAGCTCCTACAATGAGCAGTTCTTC. Translated: CASSQRLAASSYNEQFF. The rearrangement joins TRBV14 to TRBJ2-1; 9 nucleotides match TRBD2. The germline CDR1 and CDR2 sequences are SGHDN and FVKESK. CDR3 size: 17 residues. V gave up 2 bases and J gave up 0 bases; unmatched junction bases: 5. The whole variable domain, remainder taken from reference TRBV14 and TRBJ2-1, is EAGVTQFPSHSVIEKGQTVTLRCDPISGHDNLYWYRRVMGKEIKFLLHFVKESKQDESGMPNNRFLAERTGGTYSTLKVQPAELEDSGVYFCASSQRLAASSYNEQFFGPGTRLTVL.

The V gene is TRBV9, the J gene TRBJ1-4; a weak D match, TRBD1 (5 bases). The CDR3 spans 16 residues. The V gene's germline CDR1 is SGDLS and CDR2 YYNGEE. The V end lost 2 bases, the J end lost 3 bases, and 14 bases lay between the germline ends. As DNA, the CDR3 is TGTGCCAGCAGCGTGGGAATTCGGGACGCTAATGAAAAACTGTTTTTT. Translation: CASSVGIRDANEKLFF.

The V and J genes are TRBV7-3 and TRBJ2-3; D call uncertain. Per the germline V gene, CDR1 is SGHTA and CDR2 is FQGTGA. Trimming removed 5 bases at V and 5 bases at J, with 8 bases between. The CDR3 loop spans 12 amino acids. The CDR3 loop is CASSPNRDTQYF. The CDR3 nucleotides are TGTGCCAGCAGCCCGAACAGAGATACGCAGTATTTT.

The chain recombines TRBV11-2 with TRBJ2-1, with 9 nucleotides matching TRBD2. The trim removed 0 bases at V and 6 bases at J, leaving 9 bases unmatched. In germline, CDR1 is SGHAT, CDR2 FQNNGV. The CDR3 contains 17 residues. CDR3 coding DNA: TGTGCCAGCAGCTTAGATTTCTCCGCGGGAGGGCTCAATGAGCAGTTCTTC. It translates to CASSLDFSAGGLNEQFF.

This clone has just a few counts. The J gene is TRBJ2-2, the V gene TRBV3-1 (or the pseudogene TRBV3-2); the D is unclear. Germline values: CDR1 LGHDT, CDR2 YNNKEL (reference sequence). V was clipped by 1 base and J by 7 bases, with 7 bases between them. This CDR3 is 13 amino acids long. The CDR3 region is CASSQGGGGELFF. The CDR3 DNA reads as TGTGCCAGCAGCCAAGGGGGTGGCGGGGAGCTGTTTTTT.

The CDR3 protein is CASSQDLTRDTQYF. The CDR3 region has the DNA TGTGCCAGCAGCCAAGATCTCACGCGCGATACGCAGTATTTT. The chain employs TRBV3-1 (or the pseudogene TRBV3-2) and TRBJ2-3; D not certain. The CDR3 totals 14 residues. The germline V and J ends were trimmed by 0 bases and 6 bases, with 10 bases remaining between them. The V gene's germline CDR1 is LGHDT and CDR2 YNNKEL (reference sequence).

V is TRBV4-1 and J is TRBJ1-3; weak D call: TRBD1 (5 bases). The CDR3 loop spans 15 amino acids. Germline values: CDR1 MGHRA, CDR2 YSYEKL. V shed 1 base and J shed 2 bases, with 9 bases lying between them. As DNA, the CDR3 is TGCGCCAGCAGCCAAGGTGGGGGGACTGGAAACACCATATATTTT. Protein sequence: CASSQGGGTGNTIYF.

The V gene is TRBV19, the J gene TRBJ1-6; D is possibly TRBD1 (6 bases). Germline CDR1 reads LNHDA; CDR2 reads SQIVND (reference sequence). The CDR3 contains 15 residues. Trimming stripped 3 bases from V and 9 bases from J, with 15 bases between. The chain's CDR3 is CASSIGGTSISPLHF. The CDR3 DNA is TGTGCCAGTAGTATTGGGGGGACATCGATTTCACCCCTCCACTTT.

The gene calls are TRBV10-2 and TRBJ1-2; weak D call: TRBD1 (5 bases). CDR3 length equals 13 residues. Per germline, CDR1 WSHSY and CDR2 SAAADI. With 3 bases removed from V and 6 bases from J, the gap between germline ends came to 11 bases. CDR3 bases: TGCGCCAGCAGTGACCGAGGGGCGAATGGCTACACCTTC. This encodes CASSDRGANGYTF.

This chain uses TRBV2 with TRBJ2-3, with D possibly being TRBD1 (6 bases). CDR1 is SNHLY and CDR2 is FYNNEI in the germline V gene. Trimming took 5 bases from V and 4 from J, leaving 13 bases between them. The CDR3 runs 14 residues. DNA of the CDR3: TGTGCCAGCAGTAAGGACAGTCTTTCAGATACGCAGTATTTT. Its translation: CASSKDSLSDTQYF.

The chain recombines TRBV2 with TRBJ1-6; no clear D. CDR3 length: 16 residues. V lost 7 bases, J lost 8 bases, and 21 bases lay in between. Germline CDR1 is SNHLY and CDR2 is FYNNEI. The CDR3 here is CASNVGGPRSDSPLHF. The CDR3 nucleotides are TGTGCCAGCAATGTTGGCGGACCCCGGTCGGATTCACCCCTCCACTTT.

V and J are TRBV6-5 and TRBJ1-5, with 8 bases fitting TRBD1. Germline CDR1 is MNHEY and CDR2 is SVGAGI. Unmatched junction bases numbered 8, after V lost 6 bases and J lost 10 bases. The CDR3 covers 13 residues. DNA for the CDR3: TGTGCCAGCAGCCCAGGGACAGGTTTTCCCCAGCATTTT. This encodes CASSPGTGFPQHF.

This rearrangement joins TRBV14 to TRBJ2-7; a weak D match, TRBD2 (6 bases). CDR1 SGHDN and CDR2 FVKESK come from the germline V gene. Trimming took off 4 bases at V and 6 bases at J, with 22 bases between the two ends. The CDR3 runs to 16 residues. CDR3 bases: TGTGCCAGCAGCCCAGTGTTTGGGGGAGGCCACCGCGAGCAGTACTTC. Translating it yields CASSPVFGGGHREQYF.

The gene calls are TRBV28 and TRBJ1-4; 7 bases line up with TRBD1. CDR1 is MDHEN, CDR2 SYDVKM, per germline. V lost 4 bases and J lost 8; bases outside the gene matches: 10. CDR3 length: 15 residues. The chain's CDR3 is CASSSNTGVGEKLFF. DNA of the CDR3: TGTGCCAGCAGTTCGAACACAGGGGTTGGGGAAAAACTGTTTTTT. Full variable domain (remainder filled in from reference TRBV28 and TRBJ1-4): DVKVTQSSRYLVKRTGEKVFLECVQDMDHENMFWYRQDPGLGLRLIYFSYDVKMKEKGDIPEGYSVSREKKERFSLILESASTNQTSMYLCASSSNTGVGEKLFFGSGTQLSVL.

The chain employs TRBV6-5 and TRBJ2-1, with 10 bases lining up with TRBD2. V lost 6 bases and J lost 4; bases outside the gene matches: 6. The CDR3 runs 15 residues. CDR1 is MNHEY, CDR2 SVGAGI, per germline. The CDR3 bases are TGTGCCAGCAGCCGCGGGACTAGCGCGTACAATGAGCAGTTCTTC. This translates into CASSRGTSAYNEQFF.

The rearrangement links TRBV11-2 to TRBJ2-2; no clear D. The CDR3 totals 15 residues. Germline CDR1 SGHAT, CDR2 FQNNGV. Trimming took off 3 bases at V and 3 bases at J, with 11 bases between the two ends. CDR3 in DNA: TGTGCCAGCAGCTTTAGAGGTTTTGACACCGGGGAGCTGTTTTTT. Translation gives CASSFRGFDTGELFF.

The V call is TRBV18, the J call TRBJ2-3, with a weak D call TRBD1 (5 bases). V was cut by 2 bases and J by 0 bases, with 18 bases left in between. Germline V gives CDR1 KGHSH, CDR2 LQKENI. The CDR3 sequence is 18 residues long. The CDR3 nucleotides are TGTGCCAGCTCACCAAGTCCAGGGCCGACACTTAGCACAGATACGCAGTATTTT. Amino acid sequence: CASSPSPGPTLSTDTQYF.